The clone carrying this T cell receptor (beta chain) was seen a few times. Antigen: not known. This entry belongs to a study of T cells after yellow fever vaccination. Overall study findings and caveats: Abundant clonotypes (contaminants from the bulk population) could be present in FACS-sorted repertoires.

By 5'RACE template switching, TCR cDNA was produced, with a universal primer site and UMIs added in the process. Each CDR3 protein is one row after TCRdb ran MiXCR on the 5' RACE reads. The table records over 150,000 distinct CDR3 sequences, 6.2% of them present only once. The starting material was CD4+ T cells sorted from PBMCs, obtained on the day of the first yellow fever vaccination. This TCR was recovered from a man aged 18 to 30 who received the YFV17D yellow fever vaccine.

CDR3: CASSPGGAGGNEQFF. The DNA for the CDR3 is TGTGCCAGCAGCCCCGGGGGGGCAGGGGGAAACGAGCAGTTCTTC. The chain couples TRBV7-3 to TRBJ2-1, with D possibly being TRBD2 (8 bases). The ends were cut back, 5 bases at V and 10 bases at J, with 21 bases in the middle. Germline CDR1 SGHTA, CDR2 FQGTGA. This CDR3 comprises 15 residues.